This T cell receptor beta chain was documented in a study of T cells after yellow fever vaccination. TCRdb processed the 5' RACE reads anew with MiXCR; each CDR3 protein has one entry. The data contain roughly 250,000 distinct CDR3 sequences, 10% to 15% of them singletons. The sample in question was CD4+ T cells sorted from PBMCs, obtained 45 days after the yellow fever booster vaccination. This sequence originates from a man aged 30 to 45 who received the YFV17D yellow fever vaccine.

The CDR3 loop reads CASSPRAFSYEQYF. CDR3 coding DNA: TGTGCCAGCAGCCCTCGGGCGTTCTCCTACGAGCAGTACTTC. The chain links TRBV12-3 or TRBV12-4 to TRBJ2-7; D ambiguous. The CDR3 has 14 amino acids. Trimming pared 6 bases from V and 0 bases from J, leaving 12 bases between.